The clone carrying this TCR beta chain came up a few times. Its antigen is unidentified. The sample originates from a study of CD8+ T cells in alopecia areata. RNA was isolated and reverse transcribed to cDNA, the sequencing template. Method: immunoSEQ multiplex PCR; TCRdb's copy keeps in-frame clones and lacks some. This table has more than 150,000 clones, 50% to 70% appearing once. CDR3 size: 15 residues. Germline V gives CDR1 SGHDT, CDR2 YYEEEE. V dropped 4 bases and J dropped 0 bases, with 11 bases sitting between them. Researchers gathered lesional scalp punch biopsies and peripheral blood from patients with alopecia areata. Study outcomes and limitations: TCR sharing across patients was less clear than in mice, possibly HLA-related.

The material was CD4+ T cells sorted from blood, obtained at week 0. The receptor was isolated from a human donor with alopecia areata. The chain has TRBV5-6 and TRBJ1-5; D gene ambiguous. Written as DNA, the CDR3 is TGTGCCAGCAGCATGCAAGGAAATAGCAATCAGCCCCAGCATTTT. It is translated as CASSMQGNSNQPQHF.